The 4 T cell receptor beta chains in this list originate from one sample, sequenced in a study of T-cell memory formation after mild COVID-19. TCRdb redid the calling of the 5' RACE reads with MiXCR, one entry per CDR3 protein. The repertoire consists of fewer than 250,000 distinct CDR3 sequences, with 27% occurring once and the leading ten covering approximately 10%. Sequenced material: PBMCs or a T cell subset sorted from them (not recorded which). The receptors here all came from an adult woman who had mild COVID-19 (a few samples of this study predate the infection). Cell type and time point are not known.

The V gene is TRBV20-1, the J gene TRBJ2-3; D is unclear. This CDR3 has 14 amino acids. The V end was cut by 6 bases, the J end by 6 bases, with 19 bases between. CDR1 is DFQATT, CDR2 SNEGSKA, per germline (reference sequence). CDR3 in amino acids: CSASLQVGWDTQYF. The DNA of the CDR3 is TGCAGTGCCTCGCTGCAGGTGGGATGGGATACGCAGTATTTT.

This chain connects TRBV9 to TRBJ2-2, with 10 nucleotides matching TRBD1. Trimming removed 3 bases from V and 7 bases from J; junction bases left unmatched: 15. The germline V gene has CDR1 SGDLS and CDR2 YYNGEE. CDR3 size: 18 residues. The CDR3 DNA reads TGTGCCAGCAGCGACCCAGCGGGCGGACAGGGGGTTATCGGGGAGCTGTTTTTT. Translation gives CASSDPAGGQGVIGELFF.

Written as DNA, the CDR3 is TGTGCCAGCAGCTTGGTGTTAGGGGGCAATGAGCAGTTCTTC. It specifies CASSLVLGGNEQFF. The V call is TRBV5-6, the J call TRBJ2-1, with D perhaps TRBD1 (6 bases). Germline values: CDR1 SGHDT, CDR2 YYEEEE. The CDR3 sequence is 14 residues long. V was cut by 0 bases and J by 6 bases, with 10 bases left in between. Filled out from reference TRBV5-6 and TRBJ2-1, the complete variable domain reads DAGVTQSPTHLIKTRGQQVTLRCSPKSGHDTVSWYQQALGQGPQFIFQYYEEEERQRGNFPDRFSGHQFPNYSSELNVNALLLGDSALYLCASSLVLGGNEQFFGPGTRLTVL.

The chain has TRBV5-1 and TRBJ2-3; D is possibly TRBD1 (7 bases). Germline CDR1 and CDR2: SGHRS and YFSETQ. This CDR3 is built from 16 residues. The ends were cut back, 0 bases at V and 7 bases at J, with 18 bases in the middle. The CDR3 spells CASSLALGGGEHTQYF. CDR3 nucleotide sequence: TGCGCCAGCAGCTTGGCCCTAGGAGGGGGCGAACATACGCAGTATTTT.